This TCR beta chain derives from a study of blood T cell repertoires in COVID-19. Study summary: Samples taken during acute and convalescent COVID-19 were collected in the United States, Italy and Spain. PBMCs, B-cell-depleted T cells, or T cells were the source of the cDNA or gDNA that made up the material.

While infection was still active, Seattle patients were enrolled and then followed longitudinally. Authors' methods: Counts of nucleated cells, estimated from reference gene primer amplification, were obtained. TCRdb keeps only in-frame clones here, not all; method: immunoSEQ multiplex PCR. V and J calls and clone size follow that table, whereas D and trimming were derived from the DNA. The sample lists around 280,000 clones, 85% to 90% occurring once. The CDR3 spans 13 residues. Germline assignment: CDR1 SEHNR and CDR2 FQNEAQ (reference sequence). Trimming pared 0 bases from V and 5 bases from J, leaving 5 bases between.

The rearrangement uses TRBV7-9 and TRBJ2-1; D uncertain. The clonotype originates from a woman in her thirties with COVID-19, enrolled during active disease. The material sequenced was peripheral blood. Here the CDR3 DNA reads TGTGCCAGCAGCTTAGCGCGGAACAATGAGCAGTTCTTC. Translating gives CASSLARNNEQFF. The full variable domain, its missing parts supplied by reference TRBV7-9 and TRBJ2-1, is DTGVSQNPRHKITKRGQNVTFRCDPISEHNRLYWYRQTLGQGPEFLTYFQNEAQLEKSRLLSDRFSAERPKGSFSTLEIQRTEQGDSAMYLCASSLARNNEQFFGPGTRLTVL.